This TCR beta chain comes out of a study of tissue T cells after allogeneic stem cell transplantation. Whole-study findings and limits: Anatomically similar tissues had similar TCR repertoires within each patient.

Repertoires were generated with immunoSEQ multiplex PCR, while TCRdb's copy carries only in-frame clones and drops some. The sample has approximately 12,000 clones; about two thirds are singletons. This CDR3 spans 14 amino acids. CDR1 is SGHAT and CDR2 is FQNNGV in the germline V gene. Between the trimmed V and J ends, which lost 0 bases and 5 bases, there was a span of 10 bases. A note on this clone: Its target is not known.

Specimen: tissue from the right colon, collected at autopsy. This chain links TRBV11-2 with TRBJ2-5; D call uncertain. This clonotype originated in a woman between 18 and 55 years old with breast cancer. CDR3 loop: CASSLDRARETQYF. The CDR3 DNA sequence: TGTGCCAGCAGCTTAGATCGGGCCAGGGAGACCCAGTACTTC.